Following are 22 T cell receptor beta chains from one sample sequenced in a study of spatial heterogeneity in lung cancer. MiXCR was run by TCRdb on the 5' RACE reads, yielding one entry per CDR3 protein. The table shows tens of thousands of distinct CDR3 sequences, with around 12% occurring only once. Time point denoted: sample taken at primary tumor resection. TCRs were sequenced from unsorted whole RNA of tumor, nontumor lung or PBMC. This material consisted of PBMCs, taken at surgery. All receptors derive from a male donor with early-stage non-small cell lung cancer.

This clonotype was detected a few times. V is TRBV7-2 and J is TRBJ1-2; D is undetermined. CDR1 and CDR2 (germline): SGHTA, FQGNSA. V was shortened by 2 bases and J by 3 bases, with 13 bases between the two germline ends. The CDR3 extends over 15 amino acids. For the CDR3, the DNA is TGTGCCAGCAGCTTAAGATTAGGGTCCGACTATGGCTACACCTTC. It encodes CASSLRLGSDYGYTF.

V usage is TRBV19 and J usage is TRBJ2-2; D possibly matches TRBD1 or TRBD2 (5 bases each). Germline V gives CDR1 LNHDA, CDR2 SQIVND (reference sequence). This CDR3 comprises 12 residues. The germline V and J ends were trimmed by 5 bases and 6 bases, with 7 bases remaining between them. CDR3 coding DNA: TGTGCCAGTAGTGGGGACCCCGGGGAGCTGTTTTTT. It is translated as CASSGDPGELFF.

This clonotype was seen more than once but under ten times. The chain recombines TRBV7-2 with TRBJ2-1; 8 bases fit TRBD1. CDR1 is SGHTA and CDR2 is FQGNSA in the germline V gene. The CDR3 is made up of 15 amino acids. With V trimmed by 4 bases and J by 7 bases, 9 bases remained unmatched. The CDR3 here is CASSSQGTGINEQFF. CDR3 coding DNA: TGTGCCAGCAGCTCCCAGGGGACAGGAATAAATGAGCAGTTCTTC.

In regard to this clonotype: A read error is likely, as this CDR3 ends without the conserved phenylalanine or tryptophan. The gene calls are TRBV9 and TRBJ1-5; D ambiguous. The CDR3 covers 17 residues. Trimming shortened V by 0 bases and J by 0 bases, and 13 bases separated the two germline ends. Germline values: CDR1 SGDLS, CDR2 YYNGEE. The CDR3 nucleotides are TGTGCCAGCAGCGTAGGGCCGGCACCTTATAGCAATCAGCCCCAGCATTCT. Its translation is CASSVGPAPYSNQPQHS.

There are many counts of this clonotype. J is TRBJ1-2 and V is TRBV25-1; 7 bases agree with TRBD1. The germline V gene encodes CDR1 MGHDK and CDR2 SYGVNS. The CDR3 sequence is 13 residues long. J was trimmed by 8 bases and V by 7 bases; bases with no gene match: 10. DNA of the CDR3: TGTGCCAGCAAAACCCGACAGGGTCACGGCTACACCTTC. Translated: CASKTRQGHGYTF.

This clonotype has just a few counts. V is TRBV24-1 and J is TRBJ1-2; tentative D call: TRBD1 (5 bases). The CDR3 extends over 14 amino acids. V lost 7 bases and J lost 8, with 19 bases in between. From germline, CDR1 is KGHDR and CDR2 SFDVKD. CDR3 loop: CATSLGTSIGGYTF. CDR3 sequence (DNA): TGTGCCACCAGCCTCGGGACGTCCATCGGGGGCTACACCTTC.

The J gene is TRBJ2-7, the V gene TRBV29-1; either TRBD1 or TRBD2 may fit D (6 bases each). Trimming stripped 4 bases from V and 7 bases from J, with 11 bases between. Germline V gene sequence: CDR1 SQVTM, CDR2 ANQGSEA. This CDR3 has 11 residues. The CDR3 sequence: CSVGGAREQYF. Here the CDR3 DNA reads TGCAGCGTTGGGGGGGCGAGGGAGCAGTACTTC.

Here the CDR3 DNA reads TGCGCCAGCAGCCAAGATCACGGCCTGCAAGAGACCCAGTACTTC. It translates to CASSQDHGLQETQYF. The chain employs TRBV4-3 and TRBJ2-5, with D uncertain. Per the germline V gene, CDR1 is LGHNA and CDR2 is YSLEER. CDR3 length: 15 amino acids. Deletions cut 0 bases from V and 2 bases from J, with 10 bases between.

V is TRBV10-3 and J is TRBJ2-3; TRBD2 matches 7 bases. The CDR3 runs 15 residues. V dropped 4 bases and J dropped 0; count of bases not matched to a gene: 4. Germline assignment: CDR1 ENHRY and CDR2 SYGVKD. The chain's CDR3 is CAISGGSTSTDTQYF. The CDR3 region has the DNA TGTGCCATCAGTGGCGGGAGTACCAGCACAGATACGCAGTATTTT.

This clonotype was detected only a few times. The chain joins TRBV5-1 to TRBJ2-3, with D unresolved. Per the germline V gene, CDR1 is SGHRS and CDR2 is YFSETQ. The CDR3 covers 13 residues. Trimming stripped 4 bases from V and 10 bases from J, with 16 bases between. The CDR3: CASSTDGNKAQYF. CDR3 nucleotide sequence: TGCGCCAGCAGCACAGACGGTAACAAGGCGCAGTATTTT.

This clonotype has at least ten counts. The rearrangement uses TRBV12-3 or TRBV12-4 and TRBJ1-5, with a possible D match to TRBD1 (6 bases). This CDR3 spans 19 amino acids. Trimming shortened V by 2 bases and J by 0 bases, and 20 bases separated the two germline ends. Written as DNA, the CDR3 is TGTGCCAGCAGTTTACGGCCAGGGGTATTACCCGCTAGCAATCAGCCCCAGCATTTT. Protein: CASSLRPGVLPASNQPQHF.

This clonotype was counted between two and nine times. The chain combines TRBV7-9 with TRBJ2-3; TRBD1 agrees at 7 bases. The germline V gene encodes CDR1 SEHNR and CDR2 FQNEAQ (reference sequence). The CDR3 sequence is 13 residues long. CDR3 bases: TGTGTGTCGGGACAGAGTTTCACAGATACGCAGTATTTT. Residues: CVSGQSFTDTQYF.

This clonotype was counted only a few times. The chain couples TRBV5-1 to TRBJ2-4; D is ambiguous. The CDR3 has 16 residues. Trimming stripped 4 bases from V and 0 bases from J, with 14 bases between. Germline CDR1 reads SGHRS; CDR2 reads YFSETQ. CDR3 DNA sequence: TGCGCCAGCAGCCAAGGACGGACCCTAGCCAAAAACATTCAGTACTTC. Its translation: CASSQGRTLAKNIQYF.

This clonotype appeared a few times. The chain couples TRBV6-1 to TRBJ1-6; D gene unclear. V was clipped by 2 bases and J by 5 bases, with 13 bases between them. The V gene's germline CDR1 is MNHNS and CDR2 SASEGT. The CDR3 contains 16 residues. CDR3 in amino acids: CASSEFSADNNSPLHF. CDR3 bases: TGTGCCAGCAGTGAATTCTCGGCAGATAATAATTCACCCCTCCACTTT.

V gene TRBV12-3 or TRBV12-4 combines with J gene TRBJ1-6; the D is unclear. This CDR3 is built from 14 residues. V was cut by 2 bases and J by 8 bases, with 10 bases left in between. For the CDR3, the DNA is TGTGCCAGCAGTTTAATGGGTCTGGATTCACCCCTCCACTTT. It yields the protein CASSLMGLDSPLHF.

The rearrangement links TRBV11-2 to TRBJ2-4; 7 positions agree with TRBD1. V shed 0 bases, J shed 7 bases, and the junction held 6 bases outside the gene matches. Germline V gene data show CDR1 as SGHAT and CDR2 as FQNNGV. CDR3 size: 15 residues. CDR3 sequence: CASSLEGTGVNIQYF. The CDR3 bases are TGTGCCAGCAGCTTAGAGGGAACAGGGGTGAACATTCAGTACTTC.

The CDR3 reads CASSPGARGNQPQHF. The CDR3 DNA is TGTGCCAGCAGCCCGGGGGCCAGGGGCAATCAGCCCCAGCATTTT. The chain carries TRBV7-2 and TRBJ1-5, with a possible D match to TRBD1 (6 bases). The germline V gene encodes CDR1 SGHTA and CDR2 FQGNSA. Trimming removed 5 bases from V and 2 bases from J, with 13 bases in between. The CDR3 contains 15 residues.

A few counts support this clonotype. CDR3 protein: CASTTGGGFNTEAFF. CDR3 DNA: TGTGCCAGCACCACGGGGGGCGGATTTAACACTGAAGCTTTCTTT. J is TRBJ1-1 and V is TRBV18; possible D gene TRBD1, 6 bases. This CDR3 has 15 residues. In germline, CDR1 is KGHSH, CDR2 LQKENI. V was shortened by 8 bases and J by 2 bases, with 18 bases between the two germline ends.

This clonotype was recorded a few times. The V and J genes are TRBV2 and TRBJ2-5; no firm D call. With 7 bases removed from V and 4 bases from J, the gap between germline ends came to 4 bases. The V gene's germline CDR1 is SNHLY and CDR2 FYNNEI. CDR3 length equals 10 residues. The CDR3 sequence is CASNGETQYF. CDR3 in DNA: TGTGCCAGCAACGGAGAGACCCAGTACTTC.

The chain recombines TRBV5-1 with TRBJ2-3; D possibly matches TRBD1 or TRBD2 (5 bases each). CDR1 and CDR2 from the germline V gene are SGHRS and YFSETQ. The ends were cut back, 4 bases at V and 5 bases at J, with 17 bases in the middle. The CDR3 consists of 15 residues. For the CDR3, the DNA is TGCGCCAGCAGCATCCGGGACCCTGCCGGAGATACGCAGTATTTT. It specifies CASSIRDPAGDTQYF.

This clonotype appeared a single time. The chain employs TRBV20-1 and TRBJ1-5; the D is unclear. Trimming left V 1 base short and J 7 bases short, with 11 bases between. The CDR3 is 13 amino acids. The V gene's germline CDR1 is DFQATT and CDR2 SNEGSKA (reference sequence). The CDR3 protein is CSARAGSGQPQHF. CDR3 in DNA: TGCAGTGCTAGAGCTGGGAGCGGACAGCCCCAGCATTTT.

This clonotype was seen at least ten times. The chain recombines TRBV5-4 with TRBJ2-7, with 11 bases fitting TRBD2. CDR1 is SGHNT, CDR2 YYREEE, per germline (reference sequence). The CDR3 is made up of 14 amino acids. V dropped 2 bases and J dropped 3; count of bases not matched to a gene: 1. CDR3 nucleotides: TGTGCCAGCAGCTTAGGGACTAGCGGCTACGAGCAGTACTTC. It specifies CASSLGTSGYEQYF.